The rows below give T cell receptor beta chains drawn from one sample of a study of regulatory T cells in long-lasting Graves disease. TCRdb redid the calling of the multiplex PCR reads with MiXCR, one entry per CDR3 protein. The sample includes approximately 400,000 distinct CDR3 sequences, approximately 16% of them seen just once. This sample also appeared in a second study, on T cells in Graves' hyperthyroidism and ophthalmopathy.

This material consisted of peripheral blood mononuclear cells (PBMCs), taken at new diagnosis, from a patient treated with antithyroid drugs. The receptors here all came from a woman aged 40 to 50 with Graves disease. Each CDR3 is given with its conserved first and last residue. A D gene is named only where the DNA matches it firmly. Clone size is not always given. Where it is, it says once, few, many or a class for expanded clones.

cdr3_nt: TGTGCCAGCAGCGTAGATTCGGGACTAAGCTATGGCTACACCTTC
cdr3_aa: CASSVDSGLSYGYTF
v_call: TRBV9
d_call: .
clone_size: .
j_call: TRBJ1-2

cdr3_nt: TGTGCCAGCAGTGTGGCTGGGGGGGTCTTCGGAAACACCATATATTTT
cdr3_aa: CASSVAGGVFGNTIYF
v_call: TRBV28
d_call: .
clone_size: .
j_call: TRBJ1-3

cdr3_nt: TGTGCCATCAGTTGGCGGGAGGGCCCTCGGAATGAGCAGTTCTTC
cdr3_aa: CAISWREGPRNEQFF
v_call: TRBV10-3
d_call: TRBD2
clone_size: many
j_call: TRBJ2-1

cdr3_nt: TGTGCCAGTAGTCGGGGGCAGGGGGACGGAAACACCATATATTTT
cdr3_aa: CASSRGQGDGNTIYF
v_call: TRBV19
d_call: TRBD1
clone_size: .
j_call: TRBJ1-3

cdr3_nt: TGTGCCAGCAGTTTAGTAAGATTAAATGGCTACACCTTC
cdr3_aa: CASSLVRLNGYTF
v_call: TRBV12-3/TRBV12-4
d_call: .
clone_size: many
j_call: TRBJ1-2

cdr3_nt: TGTGCCAGTAGCGGTGGTCTCGGGGGAGCCTATAATTCACCCCTCCACTTT
cdr3_aa: CASSGGLGGAYNSPLHF
v_call: TRBV19
d_call: .
clone_size: few
j_call: TRBJ1-6

cdr3_nt: TGTGCCATCAGTGAGTCGGATGGAGGGCTAGCGCATCAAGAGACCCAGTACTTC
cdr3_aa: CAISESDGGLAHQETQYF
v_call: TRBV10-3
d_call: .
clone_size: many
j_call: TRBJ2-5

cdr3_nt: TGTGCCAGCACCGGTGCCTCGGGAGGCAATCAGCCCCAGCATTTT
cdr3_aa: CASTGASGGNQPQHF
v_call: TRBV28
d_call: .
clone_size: many
j_call: TRBJ1-5

cdr3_nt: TGTGCCAGCAGTAGTAACCCCTACGAGCAGTACTTC
cdr3_aa: CASSSNPYEQYF
v_call: TRBV6-1
d_call: .
clone_size: many
j_call: TRBJ2-7

cdr3_nt: TGTGCCAGCAGTTGGGACCGAAACAATGAGCAGTTCTTC
cdr3_aa: CASSWDRNNEQFF
v_call: TRBV2
d_call: .
clone_size: many
j_call: TRBJ2-1

cdr3_nt: TGTGCCAGCAGTTACTCGATGGGTCCTCGTCTTACCGGGGAGCTGTTTTTT
cdr3_aa: CASSYSMGPRLTGELFF
v_call: TRBV6-5
d_call: .
clone_size: many
j_call: TRBJ2-2

cdr3_nt: TGCAGTGCTAGAGCCGCTTCGGGAGTGTCCAATGAGCAGTTCTTC
cdr3_aa: CSARAASGVSNEQFF
v_call: TRBV20-1
d_call: .
clone_size: few
j_call: TRBJ2-1

cdr3_nt: TGTGCCAGCAGTGTGGGGACTCCTCTGTCGCAGTACTTC
cdr3_aa: CASSVGTPLSQYF
v_call: TRBV2
d_call: .
clone_size: many
j_call: TRBJ2-7

cdr3_nt: TGTGCCAGCAGCGCCCTAGCGGGCACCGGGGAGCTGTTTTTT
cdr3_aa: CASSALAGTGELFF
v_call: TRBV11-2
d_call: TRBD2
clone_size: many
j_call: TRBJ2-2

cdr3_nt: TGTGCCAGCAGCTTAGCACGGTGGGGCACAGATACGCAGTATTTT
cdr3_aa: CASSLARWGTDTQYF
v_call: TRBV7-9
d_call: .
clone_size: many
j_call: TRBJ2-3

cdr3_nt: TGTGCCAGCAGTTTATTTTCCGCCGGGACAGGGACTACGGGACTAGCGGGAGGGTACAATGAGCAGTTCTTC
cdr3_aa: CASSLFSAGTGTTGLAGGYNEQFF
v_call: TRBV28
d_call: TRBD2
clone_size: many
j_call: TRBJ2-1

cdr3_nt: TGCAGCGTTGGGACAGGGAATCAGCCCCAGCATTTT
cdr3_aa: CSVGTGNQPQHF
v_call: TRBV29-1
d_call: TRBD1
clone_size: .
j_call: TRBJ1-5

cdr3_nt: TGTGCCATCAGGGGGCCGGGTTCGGATGAGCAGTTCTTC
cdr3_aa: CAIRGPGSDEQFF
v_call: TRBV10-3
d_call: .
clone_size: .
j_call: TRBJ2-1

cdr3_nt: TGTGCCAGCTCACCAGGGACAGGGGGCGGTCAGCCCCAGCATTTT
cdr3_aa: CASSPGTGGGQPQHF
v_call: TRBV18
d_call: TRBD1
clone_size: .
j_call: TRBJ1-5

cdr3_nt: TGTGCCAGCAGCTTAGCCGCTAGCGGGTACCAAGAGACCCAGTACTTC
cdr3_aa: CASSLAASGYQETQYF
v_call: TRBV7-9
d_call: TRBD2
clone_size: many
j_call: TRBJ2-5

cdr3_nt: TGCAGTGCTAGGGGTAGCGGGTGGGACCCCAATGAGCAGTTCTTC
cdr3_aa: CSARGSGWDPNEQFF
v_call: TRBV20-1
d_call: TRBD2
clone_size: few
j_call: TRBJ2-1

cdr3_nt: TGTGCCAGCAGCCAAGCTGGGGCCGGAAACTATGGCTACACCTTC
cdr3_aa: CASSQAGAGNYGYTF
v_call: TRBV3-1
d_call: .
clone_size: many
j_call: TRBJ1-2